What follows are 30 T cell receptor beta chains derived from one specimen sequenced in a study of Ad26.COV2.S vaccination and SARS-CoV-2 variants. Treatment denoted: some 20 received Ad26.COV2.S at low or high dose, single or two shots; 5 received placebo; per-sample allocation not given. Day 63 after the first vaccine or placebo injection was the time point for sampling. This table comes from immunoSEQ multiplex PCR, and its TCRdb copy is limited to in-frame clones, with some not included. The repertoire holds about 400,000 clones, with 88% as singletons. The specimen comprised peripheral blood, sampled in a trial of Ad26.COV2.S vaccine versus placebo. These receptors came from a person between 18 and 60 years old who received the Ad26.COV2.S COVID-19 vaccine or a placebo.

The CDR3 spells CAIRSGGYQETQYF. CDR3 DNA sequence: TGTGCCATCAGGAGCGGGGGGTACCAAGAGACCCAGTACTTC. The chain uses TRBV10-3 and TRBJ2-5; 9 bases agree with TRBD2. In germline, CDR1 is ENHRY, CDR2 SYGVKD. Trimming cost V 6 bases and J 0 bases; bases outside gene matches: 2. CDR3 length: 14 amino acids.

This chain links TRBV7-9 with TRBJ2-7; D may be TRBD1 (5 bases). In germline, CDR1 is SEHNR, CDR2 FQNEAQ (reference sequence). CDR3 length: 13 residues. Trimming removed 3 bases at V and 2 bases at J, with 8 bases between. CDR3 sequence reads: CASSFLGPYEQYF. In DNA form, the CDR3 reads TGTGCCAGCAGCTTTTTGGGGCCCTACGAGCAGTACTTC.

This chain's CDR3 is CASSRAQGAISFF. CDR3 in DNA: TGCGCCAGCAGCCGGGCCCAGGGGGCGATTTCTTTCTTT. The V and J genes are TRBV4-1 and TRBJ1-1; 8 bases map to TRBD1. Germline V CDR1 and CDR2: MGHRA, YSYEKL. The CDR3 consists of 13 residues. Germline trimming cut 4 bases from V and 12 bases from J; bases unmatched to any gene: 10.

This chain connects TRBV28 to TRBJ1-5, with 7 bases that match TRBD1. V was clipped by 8 bases and J by 0 bases; unmatched bases: 7. Germline loops: CDR1 MDHEN, CDR2 SYDVKM. This CDR3 region has 15 residues. The CDR3 here is CASRPGGNSNQPQHF. In DNA, the CDR3 is TGTGCCAGCCGCCCAGGGGGGAATAGCAATCAGCCCCAGCATTTT.

There are many counts of this clone. The rearrangement joins TRBV28 to TRBJ1-1; the D is unclear. V gave up 6 bases and J gave up 4 bases, with 12 bases separating them. CDR1 and CDR2 (germline): MDHEN, SYDVKM. This CDR3 contains 13 residues. DNA for the CDR3: TGTGCCAGCAGGGGTGATGATGGCACTGAAGCTTTCTTT. Amino acid sequence: CASRGDDGTEAFF. Filled out from reference TRBV28 and TRBJ1-1, the complete variable domain reads DVKVTQSSRYLVKRTGEKVFLECVQDMDHENMFWYRQDPGLGLRLIYFSYDVKMKEKGDIPEGYSVSREKKERFSLILESASTNQTSMYLCASRGDDGTEAFFGQGTRLTVV.

The chain carries TRBV24-1 and TRBJ2-5, with D possibly being TRBD1 or TRBD2 (5 bases each). The CDR3 runs 16 residues. Germline CDR1 reads KGHDR; CDR2 reads SFDVKD. Between the trimmed V and J ends, which lost 3 bases and 1 base, there was a span of 14 bases. The CDR3 is CATSDVLWDGQETQYF. CDR3 nucleotide sequence: TGTGCCACCAGTGATGTACTGTGGGACGGCCAAGAGACCCAGTACTTC.

The genes are TRBV4-3 and TRBJ2-5, with 7 bases fitting TRBD1. Germline CDR1 reads LGHNA; CDR2 reads YSLEER. This CDR3 spans 13 amino acids. V lost 5 bases and J lost 1; bases outside the gene matches: 1. CDR3 region: CASSRDSQETQYF. In DNA, the CDR3 is TGCGCCAGCAGCAGGGACAGCCAAGAGACCCAGTACTTC.

V and J are TRBV24-1 and TRBJ2-5, with a possible D match to TRBD1 (5 bases). This CDR3 has 17 residues. The V end was cut by 0 bases, the J end by 1 base, with 14 bases between. Germline V gene data show CDR1 as KGHDR and CDR2 as SFDVKD. The CDR3 loop reads CATSDLRPGQIQETQYF. The CDR3 region has the DNA TGTGCCACCAGTGATTTGCGGCCAGGGCAGATCCAAGAGACCCAGTACTTC.

The V call is TRBV7-3, the J call TRBJ1-1; no reliable D call. The ends were cut back, 3 bases at V and 3 bases at J, with 14 bases in the middle. This CDR3 contains 15 residues. Germline V CDR1 and CDR2: SGHTA, FQGTGA. The CDR3 sequence is CASSLRAGRDTEAFF. The CDR3 bases are TGTGCCAGCAGCTTGAGAGCAGGTAGGGACACTGAAGCTTTCTTT.

This clone was picked up one time. The chain joins TRBV18 to TRBJ2-7; 12 nucleotides line up with TRBD2. With V trimmed by 2 bases and J by 0 bases, 8 bases remained unmatched. In germline, CDR1 is KGHSH, CDR2 LQKENI. The CDR3 loop spans 18 amino acids. CDR3 protein: CASSPRGLAGKSSYEQYF. The CDR3 nucleotides read TGTGCCAGCTCACCAAGAGGACTAGCGGGGAAGAGCTCCTACGAGCAGTACTTC.

V usage is TRBV5-4 and J usage is TRBJ1-1; D ambiguous. The CDR3 is made up of 15 amino acids. Trimming took 2 bases from V and 4 from J, leaving 15 bases between them. Germline CDR1 and CDR2: SGHNT and YYREEE (reference sequence). The CDR3 loop reads CASSLSRQAATEAFF. The CDR3 nucleotides read TGTGCCAGCAGCTTATCTAGGCAGGCGGCCACTGAAGCTTTCTTT.

The rearrangement joins TRBV9 to TRBJ2-7, with 9 bases fitting TRBD2. Germline lookup yields CDR1 SGDLS and CDR2 YYNGEE. CDR3 size: 15 residues. V lost 3 bases to trimming and J lost 0 bases; unmatched junction nucleotides: 4. This CDR3 reads CASSAGAGGSYEQYF. Written as DNA, the CDR3 is TGTGCCAGCAGCGCGGGAGCGGGGGGCTCCTACGAGCAGTACTTC. Complete variable domain (other parts from reference TRBV9 and TRBJ2-7): DSGVTQTPKHLITATGQRVTLRCSPRSGDLSVYWYQQSLDQGLQFLIQYYNGEERAKGNILERFSAQQFPDLHSELNLSSLELGDSALYFCASSAGAGGSYEQYFGPGTRLTVT.

The chain combines TRBV5-4 with TRBJ2-3, with D hard to call. Deletions cut 0 bases from V and 6 bases from J, with 8 bases between. The CDR3 spans 13 residues. The germline gives CDR1 SGHNT, CDR2 YYREEE (reference sequence). Here the CDR3 DNA reads TGTGCCAGCAGCTTGGTAGACCAGGATACGCAGTATTTT. It encodes CASSLVDQDTQYF.

This clone has only a few counts. The rearrangement uses TRBV7-9 and TRBJ1-5, with D perhaps matching TRBD1 (5 bases). CDR1 and CDR2 (germline): SEHNR, FQNEAQ (reference sequence). The CDR3 sequence is 14 residues long. With 0 bases removed from V and 2 bases from J, the gap between germline ends came to 5 bases. The CDR3 bases are TGTGCCAGCAGCTTAGCGACAGGCAATCAGCCCCAGCATTTT. The encoded protein is CASSLATGNQPQHF.

This clone was detected only a few times. This chain joins TRBV5-4 and TRBJ2-7, with a weak D call TRBD1 (7 bases). This CDR3 comprises 15 residues. Germline lookup yields CDR1 SGHNT and CDR2 YYREEE (reference sequence). Trimming shortened V by 4 bases and J by 7 bases, and 21 bases separated the two germline ends. The CDR3 DNA reads TGTGCCAGCAGCGAGAGGTACAGGGGACTCCGAGAGCAGTACTTC. It specifies CASSERYRGLREQYF.

J is TRBJ2-7 and V is TRBV6-5; D is ambiguous. CDR1 and CDR2 (germline): MNHEY, SVGAGI. The CDR3 extends over 14 amino acids. V lost 6 bases and J 0 bases, leaving 12 bases between the germline ends. CDR3 nucleotides: TGTGCCAGCAGCTTAAAGCAGGACTCCTACGAGCAGTACTTC. It encodes CASSLKQDSYEQYF.

This chain joins TRBV19 and TRBJ2-2, with TRBD2 identical over 7 bases. The junction had 10 bases not matched to a gene; V was cut back by 5 bases and J by 7 bases. Germline V lookup: CDR1 LNHDA, CDR2 SQIVND (reference sequence). The CDR3 covers 15 residues. DNA of the CDR3: TGTGCCAGTAGTCCCGTGGGGGGGTTTTTCGGGGAGCTGTTTTTT. This encodes CASSPVGGFFGELFF.

The chain links TRBV3-1 (or the pseudogene TRBV3-2) to TRBJ1-2, with 11 nucleotides matching TRBD1. Germline V CDR1 and CDR2: LGHDT, YNNKEL (reference sequence). The CDR3 totals 19 residues. The J segment lost 3 bases and the V segment lost 0 bases, leaving 12 bases of the junction unmatched. In DNA form, the CDR3 reads TGTGCCAGCAGCCAAGAACGGGACAGGGGGTTCTTCAGGGACTATGGCTACACCTTC. Encoded protein: CASSQERDRGFFRDYGYTF.

The chain carries TRBV18 and TRBJ1-4; D remains unclear. The CDR3 runs to 18 residues. Trimming shortened V by 5 bases and J by 5 bases, and 24 bases separated the two germline ends. Germline lookup yields CDR1 KGHSH and CDR2 LQKENI. The DNA for the CDR3 is TGTGCCAGCTCAACAAGAGCAGTCGGACCTTCAATAAATGAAAAACTGTTTTTT. Translated: CASSTRAVGPSINEKLFF.

The chain combines TRBV27 with TRBJ1-1; D not certain. Germline lookup yields CDR1 MNHEY and CDR2 SMNVEV (reference sequence). Between the trimmed V and J ends, which lost 5 bases and 1 base, there was a span of 17 bases. The CDR3 has 16 residues. Here the CDR3 DNA reads TGTGCCAGCAGTCCTCTCCCCATAGGAAGGAACACTGAAGCTTTCTTT. It codes for CASSPLPIGRNTEAFF.

V is TRBV10-2 and J is TRBJ2-5, with D maybe TRBD1 (6 bases). The CDR3 is made up of 13 amino acids. The V end lost 3 bases, the J end lost 7 bases, and 12 bases lay between the germline ends. The germline CDR1 and CDR2 sequences are WSHSY and SAAADI. CDR3 DNA: TGCGCCAGCAGTGAACGGCTAGGGGGGACCCAGTACTTC. Encoded protein: CASSERLGGTQYF.

V usage is TRBV28 and J usage is TRBJ2-7; a possible D gene is TRBD1 (6 bases). Trimming took 10 bases from V and 3 from J, leaving 16 bases between them. The germline gives CDR1 MDHEN, CDR2 SYDVKM. The CDR3 length is 13 residues. The CDR3 protein is CATLRTENYEQYF. Written as DNA, the CDR3 is TGTGCCACCCTGAGGACAGAAAACTACGAGCAGTACTTC.

The CDR3 region has the DNA TGTGCCAGCAGTTATGGTTTTCGTCAGCCCCAGCATTTT. Encoded protein: CASSYGFRQPQHF. This rearrangement joins TRBV6-2 or TRBV6-3 to TRBJ1-5; D is ambiguous. CDR3 length: 13 residues. Trimming removed 3 bases at V and 6 bases at J, with 9 bases between. Germline V CDR1 and CDR2: MNHEY, SVGEGT.

Only a few counts were recorded for this clone. The genes are TRBV5-1 and TRBJ2-7; D might be TRBD1 (5 bases). The germline CDR1 and CDR2 sequences are SGHRS and YFSETQ. The CDR3 spans 14 residues. V lost 2 bases and J lost 0, with 9 bases in between. CDR3 sequence reads: CASSFRQGSYEQYF. The CDR3 region has the DNA TGCGCCAGCAGCTTTCGCCAGGGCTCCTACGAGCAGTACTTC. Based on the CDR3 plus reference TRBV5-1 and TRBJ2-7, the full variable domain is KAGVTQTPRYLIKTRGQQVTLSCSPISGHRSVSWYQQTPGQGLQFLFEYFSETQRNKGNFPGRFSGRQFSNSRSEMNVSTLELGDSALYLCASSFRQGSYEQYFGPGTRLTVT.

The rearrangement links TRBV5-6 to TRBJ2-7, with 7 nucleotides matching TRBD1. The CDR3 consists of 13 residues. The germline gives CDR1 SGHDT, CDR2 YYEEEE. CDR3 sequence reads: CAASRQGSYEQYF. DNA for the CDR3: TGTGCAGCGTCCCGACAGGGATCCTACGAGCAGTACTTC.

The chain couples TRBV3-1 (or the pseudogene TRBV3-2) to TRBJ1-5; D gene ambiguous. V was shortened by 0 bases and J by 4 bases, with 13 bases between the two germline ends. The CDR3 length is 16 residues. Germline lookup yields CDR1 LGHDT and CDR2 YNNKEL (reference sequence). In nucleotides, the CDR3 is TGTGCCAGCAGCCAAGATATTGGCAGGAGTAATCAGCCCCAGCATTTT. It codes for CASSQDIGRSNQPQHF.

The V call is TRBV6-5, the J call TRBJ2-7, with D perhaps TRBD1 (6 bases). The V gene lost 0 bases and the J gene lost 1 base, with 10 bases spanning the gap. CDR1 MNHEY and CDR2 SVGAGI come from the germline V gene. The CDR3 extends over 15 amino acids. CDR3 sequence: CASSYSGTPSYEQYF. The CDR3 DNA sequence: TGTGCCAGCAGTTACTCCGGGACACCTTCCTACGAGCAGTACTTC.

The rearrangement links TRBV21-1 to TRBJ2-7; the table gives TRBD1 as D, unverified against the DNA. TRBV21-1 is deemed a pseudogene. The CDR3 spans 15 residues. The CDR3 here is CASSKDRGIWYEQYF. DNA for the CDR3: TGTGCCAGCAGCAAAGACAGGGGGATATGGTACGAGCAGTACTTC.

The rearrangement joins TRBV28 to TRBJ2-7, with TRBD2 identical over 8 bases. The germline gives CDR1 MDHEN, CDR2 SYDVKM. Losses at the gene ends were 5 bases for V and 3 bases for J; bases not matched to a gene: 6. The CDR3 extends over 14 amino acids. The CDR3 spells CASSLPGGNYEQYF. The CDR3, as DNA: TGTGCCAGCAGTCTCCCGGGGGGGAACTACGAGCAGTACTTC.

This sequence joins TRBV5-6 and TRBJ2-3; possibly TRBD2 for D (5 bases). The germline CDR1 and CDR2 sequences are SGHDT and YYEEEE. Trimming stripped 4 bases from V and 1 base from J, with 13 bases between. The CDR3 is made up of 15 amino acids. For the CDR3, the DNA is TGTGCCAGCAGCCTACCGGGGAGTCGCACAGATACGCAGTATTTT. This translates into CASSLPGSRTDTQYF.